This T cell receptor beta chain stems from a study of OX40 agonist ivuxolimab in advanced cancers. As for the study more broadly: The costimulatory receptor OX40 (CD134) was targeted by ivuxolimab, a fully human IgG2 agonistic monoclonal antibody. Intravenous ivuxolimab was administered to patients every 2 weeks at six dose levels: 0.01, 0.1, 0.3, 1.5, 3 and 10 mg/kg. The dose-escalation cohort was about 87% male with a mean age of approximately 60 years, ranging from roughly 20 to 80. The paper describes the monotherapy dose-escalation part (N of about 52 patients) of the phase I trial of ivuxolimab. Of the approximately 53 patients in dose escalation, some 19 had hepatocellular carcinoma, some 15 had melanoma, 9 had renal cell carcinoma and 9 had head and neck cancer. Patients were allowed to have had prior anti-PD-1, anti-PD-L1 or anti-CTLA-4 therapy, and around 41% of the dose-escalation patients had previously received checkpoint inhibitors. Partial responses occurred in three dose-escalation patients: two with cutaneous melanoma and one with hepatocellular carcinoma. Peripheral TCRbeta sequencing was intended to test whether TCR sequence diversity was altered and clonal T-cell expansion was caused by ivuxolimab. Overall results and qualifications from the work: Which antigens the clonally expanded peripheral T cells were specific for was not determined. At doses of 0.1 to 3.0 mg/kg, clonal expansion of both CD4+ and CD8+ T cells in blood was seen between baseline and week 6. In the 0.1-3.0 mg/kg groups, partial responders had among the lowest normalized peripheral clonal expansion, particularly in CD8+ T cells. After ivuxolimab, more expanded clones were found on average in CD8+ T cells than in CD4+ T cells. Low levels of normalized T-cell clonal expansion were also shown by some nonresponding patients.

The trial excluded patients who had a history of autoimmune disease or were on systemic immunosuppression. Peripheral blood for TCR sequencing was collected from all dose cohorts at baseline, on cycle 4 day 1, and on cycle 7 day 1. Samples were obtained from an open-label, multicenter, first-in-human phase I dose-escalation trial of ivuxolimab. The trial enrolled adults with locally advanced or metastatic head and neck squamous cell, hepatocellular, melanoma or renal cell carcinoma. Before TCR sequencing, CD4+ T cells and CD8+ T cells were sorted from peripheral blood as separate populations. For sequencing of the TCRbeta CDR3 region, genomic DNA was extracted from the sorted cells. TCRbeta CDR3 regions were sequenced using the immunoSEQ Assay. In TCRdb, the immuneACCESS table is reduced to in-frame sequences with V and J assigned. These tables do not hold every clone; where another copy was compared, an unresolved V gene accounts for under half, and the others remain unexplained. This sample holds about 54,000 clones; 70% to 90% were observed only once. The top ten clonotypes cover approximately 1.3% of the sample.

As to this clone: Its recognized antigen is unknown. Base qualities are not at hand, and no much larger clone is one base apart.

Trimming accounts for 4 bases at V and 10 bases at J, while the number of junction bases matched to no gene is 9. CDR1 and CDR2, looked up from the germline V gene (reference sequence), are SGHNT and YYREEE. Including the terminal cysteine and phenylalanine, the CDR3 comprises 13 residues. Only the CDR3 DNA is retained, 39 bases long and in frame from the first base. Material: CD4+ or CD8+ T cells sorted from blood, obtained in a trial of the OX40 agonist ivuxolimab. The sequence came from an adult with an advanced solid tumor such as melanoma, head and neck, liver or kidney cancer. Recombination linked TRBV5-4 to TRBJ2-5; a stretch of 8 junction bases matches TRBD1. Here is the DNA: TGTGCCAGCAGCGGTCGGACAGGGCAGGTCCAGTACTTC. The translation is CASSGRTGQVQYF.